This T cell receptor (beta chain) comes out of a study of cytomegalovirus exposure and HLA in healthy donors. PCR amplification relied on 60 Vbeta primers (plus 13 Jbeta primers). Generated by immunoSEQ multiplex PCR, the TCRdb table keeps only in-frame clones and is missing some. The sample lists fewer than 100,000 clones; about 77% were seen once. Study observations and caveats: In vitro, three CMV-associated chains proved specific for CMV antigens. Owing to their indistinguishability, certain V segments, notably TRBV6-2 and TRBV6-3, were excluded. There were under 200 TCR beta chains listed as cytomegalovirus-associated.

The CDR3 covers 14 residues. CDR1 and CDR2 (germline): SGHTS, YDEGEE. The V end was cut by 0 bases, the J end by 2 bases, with 6 bases between. This clone was seen a single time. Antigen: not known. This chain connects TRBV5-8 to TRBJ1-3; D is uncertain. Specimen: PBMCs. The TCR originated in a man aged 35-49 years in good health and CMV-seronegative. The CDR3 loop reads CASSLVQAGNTIYF. The CDR3 DNA follows: TGTGCCAGCAGCTTGGTCCAGGCTGGAAACACCATATATTTT. The whole variable domain, remainder taken from reference TRBV5-8 and TRBJ1-3, is EAGVTQSPTHLIKTRGQQATLRCSPISGHTSVYWYQQALGLGLQFLLWYDEGEERNRGNFPPRFSGRQFPNYSSELNVNALELEDSALYLCASSLVQAGNTIYFGEGSWLTVV.